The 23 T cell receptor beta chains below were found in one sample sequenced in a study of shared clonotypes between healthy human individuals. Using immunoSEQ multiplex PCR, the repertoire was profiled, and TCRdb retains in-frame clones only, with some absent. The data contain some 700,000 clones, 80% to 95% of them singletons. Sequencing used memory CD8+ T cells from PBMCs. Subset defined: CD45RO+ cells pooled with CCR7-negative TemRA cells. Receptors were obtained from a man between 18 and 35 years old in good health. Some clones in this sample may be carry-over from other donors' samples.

CDR3 DNA: TGTGCCAGCAGTGCCCTTCGGGAGATTGGGTGGAATGAGCAGTTCTTC. Translating gives CASSALREIGWNEQFF. The chain couples TRBV27 to TRBJ2-1; maybe TRBD2 (6 bases). The CDR3 loop spans 16 amino acids. The V gene lost 5 bases and the J gene lost 7 bases, with 21 bases spanning the gap. Germline V lookup: CDR1 MNHEY, CDR2 SMNVEV (reference sequence).

For the CDR3, the DNA is TGCGCCAGCCGCTCGCGGGGAAGTTACGAGCAGTACTTC. Protein: CASRSRGSYEQYF. This sequence joins TRBV5-1 and TRBJ2-7, with D maybe TRBD2 (6 bases). This CDR3 contains 13 residues. Germline values: CDR1 SGHRS, CDR2 YFSETQ. V lost 7 bases to trimming and J lost 4 bases, with 15 bases between them.

This chain's CDR3 is CASRGKGRETQYF. The CDR3 nucleotides read TGTGCCAGCAGGGGTAAGGGGAGAGAGACCCAGTACTTC. The chain joins TRBV11-2 to TRBJ2-5; D could derive from TRBD1 or TRBD2 (5 bases each). The CDR3 has 13 residues. V gave up 6 bases and J gave up 4 bases, with 12 bases separating them. Looked up from germline, CDR1 is SGHAT and CDR2 is FQNNGV. The complete variable domain, with remaining parts taken from reference TRBV11-2 and TRBJ2-5, reads EAGVAQSPRYKIIEKRQSVAFWCNPISGHATLYWYQQILGQGPKLLIQFQNNGVVDDSQLPKDRFSAERLKGVDSTLKIQPAKLEDSAVYLCASRGKGRETQYFGPGTRLLVL.

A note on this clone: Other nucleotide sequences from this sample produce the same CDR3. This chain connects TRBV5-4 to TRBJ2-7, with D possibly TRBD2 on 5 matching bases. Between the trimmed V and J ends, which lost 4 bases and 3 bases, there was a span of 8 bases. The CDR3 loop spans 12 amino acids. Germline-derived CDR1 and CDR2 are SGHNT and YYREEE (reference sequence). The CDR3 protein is CASSLLGYEQYF. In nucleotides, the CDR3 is TGTGCCAGCAGCCTACTAGGCTACGAGCAGTACTTC.

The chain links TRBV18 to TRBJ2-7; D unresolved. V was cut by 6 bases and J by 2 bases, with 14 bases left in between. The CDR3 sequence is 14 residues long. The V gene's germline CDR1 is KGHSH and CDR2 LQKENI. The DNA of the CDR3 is TGTGCCAGCTCCCCCGGGTCCTATCCCTACGAGCAGTACTTC. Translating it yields CASSPGSYPYEQYF.

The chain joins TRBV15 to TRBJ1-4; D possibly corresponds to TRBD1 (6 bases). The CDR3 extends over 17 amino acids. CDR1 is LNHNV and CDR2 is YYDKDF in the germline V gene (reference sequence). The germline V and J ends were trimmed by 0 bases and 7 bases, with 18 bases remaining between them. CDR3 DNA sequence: TGTGCCACCAGCAGAGATCGCGACCCAGGGGTCAGTGAAAAACTGTTTTTT. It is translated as CATSRDRDPGVSEKLFF.

CDR3 sequence: CASSGDRGEGTDTQYF. The CDR3 nucleotides read TGTGCCAGCAGCGGCGACAGGGGGGAAGGCACAGATACGCAGTATTTT. The chain couples TRBV9 to TRBJ2-3, with 9 nucleotides matching TRBD1. CDR1 SGDLS and CDR2 YYNGEE come from the germline V gene. This CDR3 region has 16 residues. V dropped 3 bases and J dropped 1; count of bases not matched to a gene: 6.

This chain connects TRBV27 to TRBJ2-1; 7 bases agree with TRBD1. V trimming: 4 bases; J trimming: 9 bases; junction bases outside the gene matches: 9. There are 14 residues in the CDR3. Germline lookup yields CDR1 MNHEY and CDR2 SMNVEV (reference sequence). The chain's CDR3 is CASSSTGTVSEQFF. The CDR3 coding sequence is TGTGCCAGCAGTTCAACCGGGACAGTTAGTGAGCAGTTCTTC.

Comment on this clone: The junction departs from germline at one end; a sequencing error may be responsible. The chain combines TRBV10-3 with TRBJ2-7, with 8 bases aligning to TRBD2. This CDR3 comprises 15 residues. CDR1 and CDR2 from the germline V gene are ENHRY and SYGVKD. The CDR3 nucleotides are TGTGCCGTCAGAGCGGACGGGGGGGAGTCCTACGAGCAGTACTTC. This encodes CAVRADGGESYEQYF.

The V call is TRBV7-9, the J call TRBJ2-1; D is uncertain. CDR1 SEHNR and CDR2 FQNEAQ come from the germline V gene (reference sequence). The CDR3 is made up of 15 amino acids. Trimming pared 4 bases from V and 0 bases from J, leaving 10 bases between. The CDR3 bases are TGTGCCAGCAGCTCCCCCCCAAGCTCCTACAATGAGCAGTTCTTC. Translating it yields CASSSPPSSYNEQFF.

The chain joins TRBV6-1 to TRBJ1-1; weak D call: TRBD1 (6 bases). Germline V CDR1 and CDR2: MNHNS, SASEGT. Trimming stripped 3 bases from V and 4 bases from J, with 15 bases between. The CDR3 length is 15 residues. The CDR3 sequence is CASSDQGGWSTEAFF. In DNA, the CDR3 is TGTGCCAGCAGTGATCAAGGGGGGTGGAGCACTGAAGCTTTCTTT.

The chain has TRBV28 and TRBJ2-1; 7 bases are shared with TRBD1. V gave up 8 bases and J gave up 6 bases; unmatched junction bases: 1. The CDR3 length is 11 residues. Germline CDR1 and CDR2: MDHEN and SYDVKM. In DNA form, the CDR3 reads TGTGCCAGCCGGGACAGCAATGAGCAGTTCTTC. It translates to CASRDSNEQFF.

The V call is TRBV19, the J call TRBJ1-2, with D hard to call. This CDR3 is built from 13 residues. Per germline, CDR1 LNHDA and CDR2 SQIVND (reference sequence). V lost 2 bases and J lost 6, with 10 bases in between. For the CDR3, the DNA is TGTGCCAGTAGTATATGGGAGTCGAATGGCTACACCTTC. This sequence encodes CASSIWESNGYTF. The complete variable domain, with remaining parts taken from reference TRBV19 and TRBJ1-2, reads DGGITQSPKYLFRKEGQNVTLSCEQNLNHDAMYWYRQDPGQGLRLIYYSQIVNDFQKGDIAEGYSVSREKKESFPLTVTSAQKNPTAFYLCASSIWESNGYTFGSGTRLTVV.

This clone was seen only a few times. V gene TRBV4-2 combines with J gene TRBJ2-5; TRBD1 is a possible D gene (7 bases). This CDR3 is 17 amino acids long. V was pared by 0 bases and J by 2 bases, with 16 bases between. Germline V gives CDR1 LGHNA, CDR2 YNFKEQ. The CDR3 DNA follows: TGTGCCAGCAGCCAAGATTCGGAGGGGGCGGATCAAGAGACCCAGTACTTC. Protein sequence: CASSQDSEGADQETQYF.

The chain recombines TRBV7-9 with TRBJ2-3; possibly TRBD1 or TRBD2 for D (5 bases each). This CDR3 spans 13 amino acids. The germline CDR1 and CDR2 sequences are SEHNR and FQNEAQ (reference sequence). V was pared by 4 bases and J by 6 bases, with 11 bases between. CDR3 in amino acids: CASSSGPRDTQYF. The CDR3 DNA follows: TGTGCCAGCAGCTCGGGGCCCCGGGATACGCAGTATTTT.

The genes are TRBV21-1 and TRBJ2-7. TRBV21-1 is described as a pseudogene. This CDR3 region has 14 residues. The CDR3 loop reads CASRVHGTLYEQYF. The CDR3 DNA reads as TGTGCCAGCAGGGTCCACGGGACGCTCTACGAGCAGTACTTC.

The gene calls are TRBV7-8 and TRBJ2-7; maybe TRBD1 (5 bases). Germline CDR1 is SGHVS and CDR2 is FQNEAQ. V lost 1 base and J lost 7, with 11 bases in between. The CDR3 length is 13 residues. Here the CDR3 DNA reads TGTGCCAGCAGCTTAGGTCCAGGGCAAGAGCAGTACTTC. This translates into CASSLGPGQEQYF.

The CDR3 spells CASSYTGRKTDTQYF. The CDR3 bases are TGTGCCAGCAGTTACACAGGGCGAAAAACAGATACGCAGTATTTT. The chain uses TRBV6-6 and TRBJ2-3; possibly TRBD1 for D (6 bases). The length of the CDR3 is 15 residues. Per the germline V gene, CDR1 is MNHNY and CDR2 is SVGAGI (reference sequence). Trimming took 2 bases from V and 3 from J, leaving 12 bases between them.

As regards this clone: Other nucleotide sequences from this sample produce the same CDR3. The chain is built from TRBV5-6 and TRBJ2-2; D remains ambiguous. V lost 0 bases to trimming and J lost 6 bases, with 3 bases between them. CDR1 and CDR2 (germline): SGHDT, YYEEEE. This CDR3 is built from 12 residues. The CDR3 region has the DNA TGTGCCAGCAGCTTGGGAGCCGGGGAGCTGTTTTTT. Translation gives CASSLGAGELFF.

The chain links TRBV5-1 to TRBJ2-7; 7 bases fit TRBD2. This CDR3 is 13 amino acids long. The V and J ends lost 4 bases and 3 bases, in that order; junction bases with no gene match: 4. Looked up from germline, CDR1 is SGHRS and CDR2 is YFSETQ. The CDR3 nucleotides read TGCGCCAGCAGCGTCCGGACTAGCTACGAGCAGTACTTC. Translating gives CASSVRTSYEQYF.

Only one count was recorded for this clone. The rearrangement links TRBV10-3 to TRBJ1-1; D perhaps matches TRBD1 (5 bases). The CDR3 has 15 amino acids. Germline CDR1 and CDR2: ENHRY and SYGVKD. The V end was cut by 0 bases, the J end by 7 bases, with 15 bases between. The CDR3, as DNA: TGTGCCATCAGTGAGTCTGAGACAGTCAACCATGAAGCTTTCTTT. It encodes CAISESETVNHEAFF.

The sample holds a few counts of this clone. DNA for the CDR3: TGTGCCAGTAGGGGAGGGTACAATCAGCCCCAGCATTTT. Translated, it gives CASRGGYNQPQHF. The J gene is TRBJ1-5, the V gene TRBV19; no definite D call. V was clipped by 6 bases and J by 3 bases, with 9 bases between them. The V gene's germline CDR1 is LNHDA and CDR2 SQIVND (reference sequence). This CDR3 is 13 amino acids long.

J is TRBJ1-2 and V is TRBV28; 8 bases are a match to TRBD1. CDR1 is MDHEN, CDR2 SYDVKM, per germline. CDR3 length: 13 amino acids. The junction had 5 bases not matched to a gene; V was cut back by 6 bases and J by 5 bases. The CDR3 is CASRDQGAYGYTF. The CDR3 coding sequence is TGTGCCAGCAGAGATCAGGGGGCGTATGGCTACACCTTC.